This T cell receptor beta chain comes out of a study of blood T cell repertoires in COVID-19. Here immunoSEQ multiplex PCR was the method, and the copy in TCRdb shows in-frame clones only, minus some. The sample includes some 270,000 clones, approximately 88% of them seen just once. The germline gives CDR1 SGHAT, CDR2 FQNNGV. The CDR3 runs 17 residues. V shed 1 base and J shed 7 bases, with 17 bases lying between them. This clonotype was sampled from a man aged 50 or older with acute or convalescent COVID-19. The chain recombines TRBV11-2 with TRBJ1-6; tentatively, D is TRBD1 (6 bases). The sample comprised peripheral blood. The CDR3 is CASSLGSGTSENSPLHF. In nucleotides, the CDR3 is TGTGCCAGCAGCTTAGGATCCGGGACATCAGAAAATTCACCCCTCCACTTT. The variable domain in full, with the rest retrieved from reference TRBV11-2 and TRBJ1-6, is EAGVAQSPRYKIIEKRQSVAFWCNPISGHATLYWYQQILGQGPKLLIQFQNNGVVDDSQLPKDRFSAERLKGVDSTLKIQPAKLEDSAVYLCASSLGSGTSENSPLHFGNGTRLTVT.